The 20 T cell receptor beta chains below come from one sample, sequenced in a study of T-cell memory formation after mild COVID-19. TCRdb called the 5' RACE reads again in MiXCR, with one record for every CDR3 protein. Among 280,000 or so distinct CDR3 sequences listed, approximately 19% were seen once. Sequencing input: PBMCs or a T cell subset sorted from them (not recorded which). These receptors all stem from a man between 18 and 35 years old who had mild COVID-19 (a few samples of this study predate the infection). Cell type and time point are not known.

This clonotype was counted between two and nine times. This rearrangement joins TRBV20-1 to TRBJ2-7; no clear D. The CDR3 extends over 16 amino acids. Germline CDR1 is DFQATT and CDR2 is SNEGSKA (reference sequence). V lost 3 bases to trimming and J lost 5 bases, with 23 bases between them. This CDR3 is CSARPINMGWDNEQYF. The CDR3 bases are TGCAGTGCTAGGCCCATCAATATGGGATGGGATAACGAGCAGTACTTC.

V and J are TRBV5-1 and TRBJ2-7; no clear D. V lost 0 bases and J lost 5, with 12 bases in between. CDR1 is SGHRS and CDR2 is YFSETQ in the germline V gene. The CDR3 is made up of 14 amino acids. CDR3 sequence (DNA): TGCGCCAGCAGCTTGGAACAGAAAGAAGACGAGCAGTACTTC. It codes for CASSLEQKEDEQYF.

CDR3 residues: CASSYSGSNQPQHF. CDR3 in DNA: TGTGCCAGCAGTTACTCTGGTAGCAATCAGCCCCAGCATTTT. The chain couples TRBV6-5 to TRBJ1-5; D is ambiguous. Germline V CDR1 and CDR2: MNHEY, SVGAGI. V dropped 0 bases and J dropped 0 bases, with 3 bases sitting between them. The CDR3 is made up of 14 amino acids.

CDR3: CASSSAGQTTSEQFF. CDR3 DNA: TGTGCCAGCAGCTCCGCGGGACAGACTACAAGTGAGCAGTTCTTC. J is TRBJ2-1 and V is TRBV7-2; D is perhaps TRBD1 (7 bases). In germline, CDR1 is SGHTA, CDR2 FQGNSA. The CDR3 spans 15 residues. V lost 4 bases to trimming and J lost 9 bases, with 19 bases between them.

The table lists this clonotype with many counts. The chain carries TRBV6-5 and TRBJ2-7, with TRBD1 matching 11 bases. Germline V gene lookup returns CDR1 MNHEY and CDR2 SVGAGI. The CDR3 length is 16 residues. V was clipped by 6 bases and J by 0 bases; unmatched bases: 7. The CDR3 DNA follows: TGTGCCAGCAGACCTTCCGGGACAGGGGGCTCCTACGAGCAGTACGTC. It yields the protein CASRPSGTGGSYEQYV.

This clonotype was seen only a few times. CDR3 loop: CASSIGQGADGYTF. CDR3 DNA sequence: TGTGCCAGCAGCATTGGACAGGGGGCTGATGGCTACACCTTC. The V call is TRBV9, the J call TRBJ1-2; TRBD1 matches at 11 bases. This CDR3 region has 14 residues. The V and J ends lost 4 bases and 6 bases, in that order; junction bases with no gene match: 5. CDR1 and CDR2 (germline): SGDLS, YYNGEE.

In its sample, this clonotype was seen a few times. V gene TRBV7-9 combines with J gene TRBJ1-1; D call uncertain. Germline V gives CDR1 SEHNR, CDR2 FQNEAQ (reference sequence). This CDR3 has 16 residues. Deletions cut 2 bases from V and 5 bases from J, with 18 bases between. The CDR3 DNA sequence: TGTGCCAGCAGCTTAAGTCGACACCGGGTGGAAACTGAAGCTTTCTTT. Amino acids: CASSLSRHRVETEAFF.

V and J are TRBV11-2 and TRBJ2-7, with TRBD1 identical over 7 bases. The CDR3 covers 15 residues. The germline V gene encodes CDR1 SGHAT and CDR2 FQNNGV. V lost 0 bases to trimming and J lost 3 bases; unmatched junction nucleotides: 5. CDR3 sequence (DNA): TGTGCCAGCAGCTTAGAGAGGACAGGAATCTACGAGCAGTACTTC. It is translated as CASSLERTGIYEQYF.

The chain has TRBV12-3 or TRBV12-4 and TRBJ2-5, with a tentative D call TRBD1 (6 bases). The CDR3 has 13 residues. V lost 6 bases to trimming and J lost 6 bases, with 14 bases between them. The CDR3 DNA is TGTGCCAGCAGCCAACAGGGTCCGCAGACCCAGTACTTC. Protein: CASSQQGPQTQYF.

This clonotype was picked up a small number of times. The chain has TRBV7-2 and TRBJ2-3, with D perhaps matching TRBD2 (5 bases). V lost 5 bases and J 4 bases, leaving 10 bases between the germline ends. Germline values: CDR1 SGHTA, CDR2 FQGNSA. The CDR3 is made up of 13 amino acids. CDR3 sequence: CASSPEGPDTQYF. CDR3 coding DNA: TGTGCCAGCAGCCCCGAGGGCCCAGATACGCAGTATTTT.

This clonotype was detected a few times. The CDR3 nucleotides are TGTGCCAGCAGTTACTTGCAGACAGGGGCCGCCTACGAGCAGTACGTC. This sequence encodes CASSYLQTGAAYEQYV. The chain joins TRBV6-2 or TRBV6-3 to TRBJ2-7; 8 bases line up with TRBD1. Per germline, CDR1 MNHEY and CDR2 SVGEGT. J was trimmed by 2 bases and V by 1 base; bases with no gene match: 7. The CDR3 sequence is 16 residues long.

The chain links TRBV6-2 or TRBV6-3 to TRBJ1-5; D not resolved. The CDR3 totals 16 residues. The V gene's germline CDR1 is MNHEY and CDR2 SVGEGT. The V end was cut by 5 bases, the J end by 0 bases, with 14 bases between. CDR3 amino acids: CASSPFSGYSNQPQHF. CDR3 DNA sequence: TGTGCCAGCAGTCCATTCTCGGGTTATAGCAATCAGCCCCAGCATTTT.

The rearrangement joins TRBV18 to TRBJ2-6, with 7 bases aligning to TRBD1. The germline V gene encodes CDR1 KGHSH and CDR2 LQKENI. J lost 1 base, V lost 6 bases, and 9 bases had no gene match. The CDR3 has 17 amino acids. CDR3: CASSSGTEYSGANVLTF. Here the CDR3 DNA reads TGTGCCAGCTCGTCCGGGACAGAATATTCTGGGGCCAACGTCCTGACTTTC.

This chain joins TRBV6-6 and TRBJ2-5; the D gene is possibly TRBD1 (5 bases). CDR1 MNHNY and CDR2 SVGAGI come from the germline V gene (reference sequence). This CDR3 is built from 18 residues. Trimming shortened V by 2 bases and J by 6 bases, and 25 bases separated the two germline ends. The DNA of the CDR3 is TGTGCCAGCAGTTACCCGTCGGACACCAGGACATCGATGAAGACCCAGTACTTC. It yields the protein CASSYPSDTRTSMKTQYF.

This clonotype came up a few times. The chain uses TRBV12-3 or TRBV12-4 and TRBJ1-1, with D perhaps TRBD1 (5 bases). The V gene lost 4 bases and the J gene lost 1 base, with 10 bases spanning the gap. This CDR3 contains 14 residues. CDR3 residues: CASSSGLPNTEAFF. The CDR3 nucleotides are TGTGCCAGCAGTTCGGGACTGCCGAACACTGAAGCTTTCTTT.

This clonotype has at least ten counts. The chain carries TRBV20-1 and TRBJ1-2; the D gene is possibly TRBD1 (5 bases). The germline CDR1 and CDR2 sequences are DFQATT and SNEGSKA (reference sequence). CDR3 length: 13 amino acids. Trimming shortened V by 4 bases and J by 6 bases, and 15 bases separated the two germline ends. CDR3 nucleotides: TGCAGTGCTATAGGGTCGGGGGGGAATGGCTACACCTTC. This encodes CSAIGSGGNGYTF.

The CDR3 DNA reads as TGCGCCAGCAGTGACCAAGGGGAAGATCAGCCCCAGCATTTT. It codes for CASSDQGEDQPQHF. The genes are TRBV10-2 and TRBJ1-5; the D gene is possibly TRBD1 (5 bases). Looked up from germline, CDR1 is WSHSY and CDR2 is SAAADI. V gave up 3 bases and J gave up 5 bases, with 11 bases separating them. The CDR3 extends over 14 amino acids.

The chain has TRBV2 and TRBJ1-2; D is unresolved. CDR1 is SNHLY and CDR2 is FYNNEI in the germline V gene. The CDR3 is 13 amino acids. V shed 3 bases and J shed 3 bases, with 8 bases lying between them. The CDR3 here is CASSESVYYGYTF. The DNA for the CDR3 is TGTGCCAGCAGTGAGTCGGTTTACTATGGCTACACCTTC.

This sequence joins TRBV24-1 and TRBJ2-5, with D perhaps TRBD1 (5 bases). The ends were cut back, 0 bases at V and 4 bases at J, with 17 bases in the middle. CDR3 length: 17 amino acids. Germline CDR1 is KGHDR and CDR2 is SFDVKD. CDR3 in amino acids: CATSDLRPGLRGETQYF. CDR3 DNA sequence: TGTGCCACCAGTGATTTGCGGCCAGGCCTAAGGGGAGAGACCCAGTACTTC.

The V and J genes are TRBV27 and TRBJ2-3, with no clear D. CDR1 is MNHEY and CDR2 is SMNVEV in the germline V gene (reference sequence). With 6 bases removed from V and 6 bases from J, the gap between germline ends came to 13 bases. This CDR3 comprises 13 residues. The CDR3 DNA reads as TGTGCCAGCAGGCGGACCCCGGCGGATACGCAGTATTTT. Amino acid sequence: CASRRTPADTQYF.